This T cell receptor beta chain came from a study of a mutant IDH1 vaccine in newly diagnosed glioma. Background on the study: First vaccine doses came 4-6 weeks after radiotherapy alone, or with temozolomide cycles. The earlier regimen, radiotherapy, temozolomide, or both, was most often both.

Comment on this clone: Its antigen remains unidentified.

V was pared by 1 base and J by 7 bases, with 14 bases between. CDR1 is SGDLS and CDR2 is YYNGEE in the germline V gene. The CDR3 runs 14 residues. The method was immunoSEQ multiplex PCR; TCRdb's version includes in-frame clones alone and lacks a portion of them. The profile covers about 94,000 clones, with roughly 90% appearing a single time and 0.7% to 0.95% taken by the ten largest. Time point described: week 47, end of study. Vaccination comprised doses that each held 300 ug of mutant IDH1 20-mer peptide, plus topical imiquimod. This sequence originates from a woman in her fifties or sixties with glioma. This chain connects TRBV9 to TRBJ1-2; TRBD1 is a possible D gene (6 bases). The sequences come from PBMCs, collected from a glioma patient whose treatment included an IDH1 peptide vaccine. The CDR3 loop reads CASSVSWGASGYTF. The CDR3 DNA follows: TGTGCCAGCAGCGTATCCTGGGGGGCGAGTGGCTACACCTTC.